This T cell receptor (beta chain) was obtained from a study of blood T cell repertoires in COVID-19. CDR3 size: 12 residues. CDR1 is KGHSH, CDR2 LQKENI, per germline. V trimming: 0 bases; J trimming: 10 bases; junction bases outside the gene matches: 0. Produced via immunoSEQ multiplex PCR; TCRdb's table is partial and in-frame only. The data show a few hundred thousand clones, with roughly 88% seen just once and 15% to 20% held by the top ten. The chain is built from TRBV18 and TRBJ1-1; 9 bases are shared with TRBD1. The clonotype comes from a man between 50 and 59 years old with COVID-19, enrolled during active disease. What was sequenced was peripheral blood. The CDR3 DNA is TGTGCCAGCTCACCACCGGACAGGGGAGCTTTCTTT. Translated, it gives CASSPPDRGAFF.